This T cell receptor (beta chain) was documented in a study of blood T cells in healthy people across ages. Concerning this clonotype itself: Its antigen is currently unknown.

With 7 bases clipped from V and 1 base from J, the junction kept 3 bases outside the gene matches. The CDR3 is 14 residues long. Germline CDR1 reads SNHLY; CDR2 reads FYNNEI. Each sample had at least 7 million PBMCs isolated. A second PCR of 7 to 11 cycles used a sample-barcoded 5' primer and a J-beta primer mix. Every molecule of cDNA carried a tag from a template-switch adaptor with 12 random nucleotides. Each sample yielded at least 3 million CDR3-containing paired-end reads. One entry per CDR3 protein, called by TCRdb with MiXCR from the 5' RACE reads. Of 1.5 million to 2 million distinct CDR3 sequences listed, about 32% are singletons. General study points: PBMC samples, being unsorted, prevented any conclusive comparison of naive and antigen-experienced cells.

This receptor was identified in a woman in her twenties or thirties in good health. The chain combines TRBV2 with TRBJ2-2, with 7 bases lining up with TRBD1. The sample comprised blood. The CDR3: CASKGQVNTGELFF. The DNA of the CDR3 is TGTGCCAGCAAAGGACAGGTGAACACCGGGGAGCTGTTTTTT. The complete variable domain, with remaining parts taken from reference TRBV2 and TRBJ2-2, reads EPEVTQTPSHQVTQMGQEVILRCVPISNHLYFYWYRQILGQKVEFLVSFYNNEISEKSEIFDDQFSVERPDGSNFTLKIRSTKLEDSAMYFCASKGQVNTGELFFGEGSRLTVL.